This T cell receptor (beta chain) was observed in a study of identical twins (dated by TCRdb to about 2016). For context, the study as a whole: To test whether fetal clonotypes persist, this study deep-sequenced TCR alpha and beta repertoires from monozygotic twins, from unrelated adults of various ages, and from cord blood. To rule out contamination, replicate twin experiments were performed at different times with different library preparation protocols. Overall study results and their limits: Out-of-frame TCR alpha sequences shared between twins showed an excess of low generation-probability sequences compared with coincidental sharing between unrelated individuals. Recombination models systematically underestimated out-of-frame TCR alpha sharing in monozygotic twins but agreed with sharing between unrelated individuals. Zero-insertion analyses could be partly confounded by invariant T cells such as MAIT and iNKT, although diverse VJ usage argued against such confounding for most clonotypes. Abundant cord blood beta clonotypes had fewer insertions, young adult naive repertoires showed a similar but weaker trend, and memory repertoires showed no such trend. Conclusions relied on cross-sectional statistical analysis, since the same donors could not be followed over many years. In beta out-of-frame sequences, excess twin sharing was weaker, because having fewer shared sequences lowered the signal-to-noise ratio.

Details on this clonotype: No cognate antigen has been identified for it. Base qualities are not provided; no much larger clone lies one nucleotide away.

Every donor was a healthy Caucasian. Via the germline V gene, CDR1 is MDHEN and CDR2 SYDVKM. The germline V end is reduced by 5 bases and the J end by 5 bases; junction bases left unmatched: 5. Inclusive of the bounding cysteine and phenylalanine, the CDR3 is 14 residues long. This entry keeps only the CDR3 DNA: 42 bases, framed from base 1. The protocol used for the library was 5' RACE. TCRdb records Illumina HiSeq 2000 as the sequencer. A universal primer binding site was introduced by template switching, and a unique molecular identifier was present in the final cDNA, enabling accurate counting of TCR cDNA molecules. Specific primers in the conserved constant-segment region were used to synthesize first-strand cDNA for the TCR alpha and beta chains. To control for contamination, each cDNA library was double barcoded with a SMART-Mk sample barcode plus Illumina barcodes. TruSeq adapter sequences, together with Illumina sample barcodes, were added in two successive PCR steps. The Illumina HiSeq platform was used with custom primers to sequence TCR alpha and beta cDNA libraries. In the paper's pipeline: MiGEC processed the raw reads to extract unique molecular identifiers, while MiXCR was used to determine the CDR3 positions. For each individual, recombination models were inferred using an EM algorithm with the repgenHMM and IGoR tools. The tcR package in R was used for shared clonotype analysis, with sharing normalized by the product of cloneset sizes. To study raw recombination free of thymic and clonal selection effects, out-of-frame nonproductive sequences were analyzed. The raw public reads went through TCRdb reprocessing: fastp at Q25, MiXCR clone calling, in-frame beta chains kept. Identical CDR3 proteins give one entry, which carries the most common genes and DNA. TCRdb, not the authors, supplied the V and J calls. This sample lists around 1.7 million distinct CDR3 sequences; around a third were detected once. The ten largest clones take up over 0.25% of the sample.

The material sequenced was cord blood. This TCR was recovered from a newborn girl in good health. The rearrangement combines TRBV28 with TRBJ1-5; TRBD1 aligns with 8 central bases. The DNA is TGTGCCAGCAGTCCGGGACAGGCCTATCAGCCCCAGCATTTT. It encodes CASSPGQAYQPQHF.